A selection of T cell receptor beta chains follows, all from one sample in a study of cytomegalovirus exposure and HLA in healthy donors. The data were produced by immunoSEQ multiplex PCR, yet TCRdb's version contains in-frame clones alone and is incomplete. The repertoire includes about 100,000 clones, over 75% of them detected once, and less than 9.5% sits in the top ten. Sample: PBMCs. The receptors here all came from a man aged 25 to 40 in good health and CMV-seronegative. Both conserved end residues are part of each CDR3. Each record gives: CDR3 DNA, CDR3 protein, V gene, D gene, J gene, clone size. D genes are given only for firm matches. Size values are once, few and many counts, or a class for expanded clones, and some rows have none.

CDR3 DNA: TGTGCCAGCGGGAGGGATTTTAATGAAAAACTGTTTTTT
CDR3 protein: CASGRDFNEKLFF
V gene: TRBV2
D gene: -
J gene: TRBJ1-4
clone size: -

CDR3 DNA: TGTGCCAGCAGCCCTGGGACAGGGTTAGGGGATACGCAGTATTTT
CDR3 protein: CASSPGTGLGDTQYF
V gene: TRBV13
D gene: TRBD1
J gene: TRBJ2-3
clone size: few

CDR3 DNA: TGTGCCAGCAGTTGGGACACCGAGTCTAGTGGCTACACCTTC
CDR3 protein: CASSWDTESSGYTF
V gene: TRBV2
D gene: -
J gene: TRBJ1-2
clone size: -

CDR3 DNA: TGCGCCAGCACCACGGGACTAGCGGACGATAATGAGCAGTTCTTC
CDR3 protein: CASTTGLADDNEQFF
V gene: TRBV5-1
D gene: TRBD2
J gene: TRBJ2-1
clone size: -

CDR3 DNA: TGCGCCAGCAGCTTGGAGGGGGCCTCCTACGAGCAGTACTTC
CDR3 protein: CASSLEGASYEQYF
V gene: TRBV5-1
D gene: TRBD1
J gene: TRBJ2-7
clone size: once

CDR3 DNA: TGTGCCAGCTCGCCCGACAGGGGTTACGAGCAGTACTTC
CDR3 protein: CASSPDRGYEQYF
V gene: TRBV27
D gene: TRBD1
J gene: TRBJ2-7
clone size: -

CDR3 DNA: TGTGCCAGCAGTTCGTTCTGGGAGCCGAACCTGAACACTGAAGCTTTCTTT
CDR3 protein: CASSSFWEPNLNTEAFF
V gene: TRBV28
D gene: -
J gene: TRBJ1-1
clone size: once

CDR3 DNA: TGTGCCAGCAGCTTAGTGTTACAGGGAGACTATGGCTACACCTTC
CDR3 protein: CASSLVLQGDYGYTF
V gene: TRBV7-2
D gene: -
J gene: TRBJ1-2
clone size: -

CDR3 DNA: TGTGCCAGCAGCCCAAGACAGGGGGTGAACGGGGAGCTGTTTTTT
CDR3 protein: CASSPRQGVNGELFF
V gene: TRBV5-4
D gene: TRBD1
J gene: TRBJ2-2
clone size: -

CDR3 DNA: TGTGCCAGCAGCGCCCAGGGGTCTGGAAACACCATATATTTT
CDR3 protein: CASSAQGSGNTIYF
V gene: TRBV9
D gene: -
J gene: TRBJ1-3
clone size: -

CDR3 DNA: TGTGCCAGCAGCGGACGAGGGACACCCGTTCAGTACTTC
CDR3 protein: CASSGRGTPVQYF
V gene: TRBV7-9
D gene: -
J gene: TRBJ2-4
clone size: -

CDR3 DNA: TGTGCCACCAGCGCCGACAGGCAGCCCCAGCATTTT
CDR3 protein: CATSADRQPQHF
V gene: TRBV15
D gene: -
J gene: TRBJ1-5
clone size: -

CDR3 DNA: TGTGCCAGCAGCCTAGACAGCCGCTCTGGAAACACCATATATTTT
CDR3 protein: CASSLDSRSGNTIYF
V gene: TRBV7-2
D gene: -
J gene: TRBJ1-3
clone size: -

CDR3 DNA: TGTGCCAGCAGCCCCGGTAACTATGGCTACACCTTC
CDR3 protein: CASSPGNYGYTF
V gene: TRBV7-9
D gene: -
J gene: TRBJ1-2
clone size: -

CDR3 DNA: TGCGCCAGCAGCTTGGACGGGAGAGCTGGAAACACCATATATTTT
CDR3 protein: CASSLDGRAGNTIYF
V gene: TRBV5-1
D gene: -
J gene: TRBJ1-3
clone size: -

CDR3 DNA: TGCAGCGTGACCCCCGGACTAGCGGGCTACGAGCAGTACTTC
CDR3 protein: CSVTPGLAGYEQYF
V gene: TRBV29-1
D gene: TRBD2
J gene: TRBJ2-7
clone size: -